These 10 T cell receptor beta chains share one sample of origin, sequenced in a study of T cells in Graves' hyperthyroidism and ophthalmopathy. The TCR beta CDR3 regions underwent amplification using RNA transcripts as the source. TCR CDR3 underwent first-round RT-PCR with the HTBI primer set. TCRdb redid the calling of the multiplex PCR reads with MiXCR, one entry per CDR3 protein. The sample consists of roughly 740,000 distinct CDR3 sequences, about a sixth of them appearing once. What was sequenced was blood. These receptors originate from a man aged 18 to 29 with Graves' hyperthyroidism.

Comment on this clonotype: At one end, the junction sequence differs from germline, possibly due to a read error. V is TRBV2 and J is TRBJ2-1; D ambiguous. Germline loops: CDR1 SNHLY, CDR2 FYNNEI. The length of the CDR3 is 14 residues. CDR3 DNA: TGTGCCAGCATGTCGGGCAGCTCCTACAATGGGCAGTTCTTC. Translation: CASMSGSSYNGQFF.

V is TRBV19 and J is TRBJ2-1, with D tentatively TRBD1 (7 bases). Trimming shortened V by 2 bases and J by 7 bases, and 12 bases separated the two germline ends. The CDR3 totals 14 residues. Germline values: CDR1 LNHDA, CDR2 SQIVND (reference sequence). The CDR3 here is CASSIRSGGNEQFF. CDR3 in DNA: TGTGCCAGTAGTATAAGGTCAGGGGGGAATGAGCAGTTCTTC.

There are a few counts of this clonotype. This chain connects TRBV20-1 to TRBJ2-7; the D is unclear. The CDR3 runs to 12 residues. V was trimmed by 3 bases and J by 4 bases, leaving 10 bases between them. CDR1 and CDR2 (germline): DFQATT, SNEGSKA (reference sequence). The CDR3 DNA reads TGCAGTGCTAGGGGCAGCCAATACGAGCAGTACTTC. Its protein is CSARGSQYEQYF.

The CDR3 loop reads CAWRAEGVSGTDTQYF. The DNA for the CDR3 is TGTGCCTGGAGAGCGGAAGGGGTGTCCGGCACAGATACGCAGTATTTT. The chain links TRBV30 to TRBJ2-3, with D perhaps being TRBD1 or TRBD2 (5 bases each). The CDR3 runs to 16 residues. V lost 3 bases and J 1 base, leaving 17 bases between the germline ends. Germline values: CDR1 GTSNPN, CDR2 SVGIG (reference sequence).

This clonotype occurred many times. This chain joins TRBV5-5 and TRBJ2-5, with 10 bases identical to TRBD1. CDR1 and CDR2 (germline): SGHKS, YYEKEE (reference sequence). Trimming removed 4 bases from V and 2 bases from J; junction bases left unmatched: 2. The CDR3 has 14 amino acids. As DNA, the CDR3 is TGTGCCAGCAGCGGGGGACAGGGGCAAGAGACCCAGTACTTC. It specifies CASSGGQGQETQYF.

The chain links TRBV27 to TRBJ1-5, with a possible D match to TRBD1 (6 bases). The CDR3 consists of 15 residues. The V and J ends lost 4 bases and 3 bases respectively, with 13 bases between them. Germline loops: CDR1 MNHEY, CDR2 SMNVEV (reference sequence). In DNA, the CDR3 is TGTGCCAGCAGTTCTCAAGGGGGTAACAATCAGCCCCAGCATTTT. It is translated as CASSSQGGNNQPQHF.

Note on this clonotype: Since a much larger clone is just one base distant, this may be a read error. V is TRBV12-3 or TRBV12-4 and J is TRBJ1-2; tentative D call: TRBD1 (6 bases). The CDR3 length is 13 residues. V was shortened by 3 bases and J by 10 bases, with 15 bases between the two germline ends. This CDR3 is CASSFSSDSYYTF. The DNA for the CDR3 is TGTGCCAGCAGTTTCTCCTCGGACAGTTACTACACCTTC.

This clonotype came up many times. The CDR3 here is CSARDSNTGELFF. CDR3 nucleotides: TGCAGTGCCCGGGACTCAAACACCGGGGAGCTGTTTTTT. The chain couples TRBV20-1 to TRBJ2-2, with TRBD2 as a possible D gene (6 bases). Trimming took off 6 bases at V and 2 bases at J, with 10 bases between the two ends. The CDR3 loop spans 13 amino acids. CDR1 and CDR2 from the germline V gene are DFQATT and SNEGSKA (reference sequence).

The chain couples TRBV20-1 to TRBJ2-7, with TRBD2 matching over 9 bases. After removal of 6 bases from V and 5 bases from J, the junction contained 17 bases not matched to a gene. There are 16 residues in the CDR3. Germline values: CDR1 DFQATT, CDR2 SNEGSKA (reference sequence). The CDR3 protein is CSAQLSGGRAYHEQYF. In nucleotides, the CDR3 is TGCAGTGCCCAATTGTCGGGCGGGAGGGCCTACCACGAGCAGTACTTC.

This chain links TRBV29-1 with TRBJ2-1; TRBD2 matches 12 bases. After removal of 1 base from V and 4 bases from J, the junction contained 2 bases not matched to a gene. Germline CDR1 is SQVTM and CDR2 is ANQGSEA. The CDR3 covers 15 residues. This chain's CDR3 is CSVEGLAGVYNEQFF. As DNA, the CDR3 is TGCAGCGTTGAAGGACTAGCGGGGGTTTACAATGAGCAGTTCTTC.